The clone carrying this TCR beta chain was seen just once. These data come from a study of blood T cell repertoires in COVID-19. Recovery meant two consecutive negative NP/OP PCR tests, professional clearance, or resolved symptoms. Only in-frame clones appear in the TCRdb table, and some are missing; sequencing was by immunoSEQ multiplex PCR. The profile covers some 150,000 clones, with 70% to 90% appearing a single time and 3.5% to 5% taken by the ten largest. The germline gives CDR1 SGHAT, CDR2 FQNNGV. The CDR3 length is 12 residues. Trimming cost V 7 bases and J 3 bases, with 9 bases left between them.

V is TRBV11-2 and J is TRBJ1-2; no clear D gene. The sequence was collected from a woman in her fifties or sixties who had recovered from COVID-19. The specimen sequenced was PBMCs or T cells enriched from blood (not recorded which). The CDR3 nucleotides are TGTGCCAGCACGGGTTCCTACTATGGCTACACCTTC. The encoded protein is CASTGSYYGYTF.